This T cell receptor beta chain was retrieved from a study of Graves' ophthalmopathy and Graves' hyperthyroidism (dated by TCRdb to 2016 to 2018). For the wider study: Stable hyperthyroidism was defined as no progression to ophthalmopathy within 18 months of follow-up. An independent validation cohort was composed of roughly 19 hyperthyroidism patients and about 16 patients who later progressed from hyperthyroidism to ophthalmopathy. To explore V-J signatures distinguishing ophthalmopathy from hyperthyroidism, a discovery set of under 110 patients (43 ophthalmopathy, 55 to 60 stable hyperthyroidism) was enrolled. Following sample collection, hyperthyroidism patients were given methimazole at a starting dose of 30 mg daily, and ophthalmopathy patients were given high-dose intravenous methylprednisolone. In a handful of hyperthyroidism patients, the T-cell repertoire of thyroid tissue was compared with the T-cell repertoire of blood. TCR beta repertoire signatures were used to distinguish Graves' ophthalmopathy from Graves' hyperthyroidism and to predict progression to ophthalmopathy. In total, 135 blood samples were TCR-sequenced: 40 to 45 ophthalmopathy, some 75 hyperthyroidism and roughly 17 hyperthyroidism-to-ophthalmopathy patients. Paper-wide results and their limitations: In cross-validation, the 13-signature model distinguished ophthalmopathy from stable hyperthyroidism with about 88% sensitivity and just under 84% specificity, and in the test set the corresponding values were approximately 80% and 68%. No statistical method was used to predetermine the sample size, and group allocation was not hidden from the investigators. In validation, the model predicted ophthalmopathy progression with nearly 71% sensitivity and roughly 72% specificity; 12 predicted patients were CT-confirmed with GO in a median of approximately 6.2 months. Most expanded thyroid clonotypes with a frequency above 0.001 also appeared in blood, which suggests that blood repertoires may reflect the immune response in the thyroid.

TCR beta CDR3 regions were amplified from RNA transcripts for repertoire sequencing. HTBI primers and the Qiagen OneStep RT-PCR kit were used in a first-round RT-PCR, which was followed by a second-round multiplex PCR, size selection and purification. Sequencing of the libraries was carried out on an Illumina HiSeq2000 in paired-end mode with 100 bp reads. On the authors' methods: SOAPnuke was used to process the reads, throwing out any read that had adapters, had uncalled bases, had a mean Phred below 15, or lacked an exact constant-primer or identifier match. COPE v1.2.5 was used to merge high-quality paired reads. Unique nucleotide sequences were defined as clonotypes and aligned to IMGT TRB V, D and J references using MiTCR v1.1. Analysis was restricted to V-J combinations with a frequency above 0.0001, which covered 99.2% of repertoires. For each V-J combination, a TCR clonal expansion and chaos score was defined as the ratio of F50 clonal expansion to chaos observed in the TCRdist matrix. Features were reduced by Welch's t-statistics and random forest to 10 to 15 V-J combinations, which fed a naive Bayes classifier. The Morisita-Horn index was used to measure how similar the thyroid and blood repertoires were. TCRdb reprocessing: public reads trimmed at Q25 with fastp, clones called with MiXCR, in-frame beta chains kept. Each CDR3 protein gets just one entry, which takes the most common genes and DNA from the rows behind it. The V and J calls come from TCRdb's annotation, not from the publication. Across this sample there are approximately 1.2 million distinct CDR3 sequences, with about two fifths seen only once. The top ten constitute 8.5% to 14% of the sample.

The hyperthyroidism patients were 18 to 65 years old and newly diagnosed, with a disease duration of less than 2 months. Patients were excluded if they had other autoimmune diseases, uncontrolled infections, pregnancy or lactation. Diagnosis was based on clinical symptoms, serum thyroxine, TRAb, thyroid ultrasound and orbital computed tomography. Total RNA was extracted with Trizol reagent and quality-checked on an Agilent 2100 Bioanalyzer. CDR1 SEHNR and CDR2 FQNEAQ are derived from the germline V gene (reference sequence). The cysteine opens and the phenylalanine closes a CDR3 of 12 amino acids. Just CDR3 DNA is preserved here, 36 bases in frame from base 1. V is clipped by 2 bases and J by 7 bases, and the sequence between their germline boundaries is 8 bases long. This clonotype was observed a few times. It lacks a known antigen. No per-base quality is available; no much larger clone lies one base away.

The V and J genes are TRBV7-9 and TRBJ1-2, with no D gene named confidently. This TCR derives from an adult man with Graves' hyperthyroidism. The sequenced sample consisted of peripheral blood or thyroid tissue (not recorded which). CDR3 region: CASSLSPGGYTF. The nucleotide sequence is given as TGTGCCAGCAGCTTATCCCCAGGTGGCTACACCTTC. Where the CDR3 stops, the reference TRBV7-9 and TRBJ1-2 genes take over; the full variable domain is DTGVSQNPRHKITKRGQNVTFRCDPISEHNRLYWYRQTLGQGPEFLTYFQNEAQLEKSRLLSDRFSAERPKGSFSTLEIQRTEQGDSAMYLCASSLSPGGYTFGSGTRLTVV.